This paragraph reports one T cell receptor beta chain. This specimen includes other DNA sequences encoding the same CDR3. The data were taken from a study of shared clonotypes between healthy human individuals. Looked up from germline, CDR1 is LNHDA and CDR2 is SQIVND (reference sequence). This CDR3 is 14 amino acids long. With 4 bases clipped from V and 5 bases from J, the junction kept 5 bases outside the gene matches. TCRdb keeps only in-frame clones here, not all; method: immunoSEQ multiplex PCR. The table shows fewer than 600,000 clones, with 79% occurring only once. The origin of this receptor is a woman aged 40 to 50 in good health. Some clones in this sample may be carry-over from other donors' samples. The V gene is TRBV19, the J gene TRBJ2-5; 9 nucleotides match TRBD1. What was sequenced was PBMCs. The CDR3 region has the DNA TGTGCCAGTAGTAACCGACAGGGGGTGGAGACCCAGTACTTC. It codes for CASSNRQGVETQYF.